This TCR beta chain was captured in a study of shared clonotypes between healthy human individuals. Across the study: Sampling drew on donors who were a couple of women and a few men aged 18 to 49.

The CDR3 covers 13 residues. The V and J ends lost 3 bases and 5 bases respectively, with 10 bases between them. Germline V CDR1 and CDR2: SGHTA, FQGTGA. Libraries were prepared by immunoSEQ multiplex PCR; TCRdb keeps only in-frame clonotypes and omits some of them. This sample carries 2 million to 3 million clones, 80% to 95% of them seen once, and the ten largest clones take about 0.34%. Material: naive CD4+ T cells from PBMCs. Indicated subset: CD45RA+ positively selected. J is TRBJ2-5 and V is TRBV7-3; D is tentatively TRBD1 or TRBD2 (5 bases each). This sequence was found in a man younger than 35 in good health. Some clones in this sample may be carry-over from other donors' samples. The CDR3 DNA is TGTGCCAGCAGCTTTGTCAGGGAGGAGACCCAGTACTTC. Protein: CASSFVREETQYF. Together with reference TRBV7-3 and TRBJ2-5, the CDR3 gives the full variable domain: GAGVSQTPSNKVTEKGKYVELRCDPISGHTALYWYRQSLGQGPEFLIYFQGTGAADDSGLPNDRFFAVRPEGSVSTLKIQRTERGDSAVYLCASSFVREETQYFGPGTRLLVL.